This T cell receptor beta chain was sequenced in a study of T cells expressing NK-cell markers. TCRdb derives one entry per CDR3 protein from the 5' RACE reads, leaving out DNA. The sample yields approximately 150,000 distinct CDR3 sequences, of which the top ten take up around 12%. CDR1 is MNHNS, CDR2 SASEGT, per germline. The CDR3 loop spans 19 amino acids. This sequence joins TRBV6-1 and TRBJ2-1; as DNA is missing, the TRBD1 call by TCRdb cannot be tested. The TCR comes from a man in his late teens or twenties in good health. The sequenced sample was blood T cells: a sorted CD56 or NKG2C T cell subset, CD4+ or CD8+ T cells, or bulk PBMC T cells (not recorded which). The CDR3: CASSLQGDLGPVSYNEQFF.